The clone carrying this TCR beta chain showed up just a few times. Its antigen is not identified. This specimen comes from a study of T cells after yellow fever vaccination. Germline assignment: CDR1 DFQATT and CDR2 SNEGSKA (reference sequence). The CDR3 totals 14 residues. With 3 bases removed from V and 2 bases from J, the gap between germline ends came to 12 bases. The study made its TCR cDNA through 5'RACE template switching. That step introduced a universal primer site along with UMIs. Via MiXCR, TCRdb re-called the 5' RACE reads, giving one row per CDR3 protein. The data contain about 500,000 distinct CDR3 sequences, about a sixth of them singletons. Study-level points and caveats: Most primary-vaccination clones reappeared after the booster (approximately 95% CD4, around 88% CD8). The secondary T-cell response peaked on day 5, not day 15, but was weaker. Just a small share of clonotypes turned up in the CD4 compartment as well as the CD8 compartment.

The chain recombines TRBV20-1 with TRBJ2-3; D is uncertain. The origin of this receptor is a man aged 18 to 30 who received the YFV17D yellow fever vaccine. This sample comprised PBMCs, obtained around 5 days after the first yellow fever vaccination. The CDR3 region is CSASGAVITDTQYF. CDR3 bases: TGCAGTGCTAGCGGTGCCGTTATCACAGATACGCAGTATTTT.